This T cell receptor (beta chain) stems from a study of sequential checkpoint blockade in melanoma. Study overall: Each arm's sequence ended with maintenance nivolumab.

Treatment here: randomized to nivolumab then ipilimumab (arm A) or the reverse (arm B). DNA-damaging chemotherapy had not been given to any patient beforehand. Live CD3+CD8+ CD19− CD56− cells were sorted from PBMCs. The germline V gene encodes CDR1 SGHTA and CDR2 FQGNSA. With 3 bases removed from V and 7 bases from J, the gap between germline ends came to 10 bases. This CDR3 region has 13 residues. Libraries were prepared by immunoSEQ multiplex PCR; TCRdb keeps only in-frame clonotypes and omits some of them. The sample holds tens of thousands of clones, almost 85% seen once. The chain is built from TRBV7-2 and TRBJ1-5, with D hard to call. The input for sequencing was CD8+ T cells sorted from blood (inferred from file names), taken from a patient given nivolumab and ipilimumab in sequence. The TCR sequence derives from a human donor with melanoma. The CDR3 loop reads CASSFGYGQPQHF. The DNA for the CDR3 is TGTGCCAGCAGCTTTGGGTACGGGCAGCCCCAGCATTTT.